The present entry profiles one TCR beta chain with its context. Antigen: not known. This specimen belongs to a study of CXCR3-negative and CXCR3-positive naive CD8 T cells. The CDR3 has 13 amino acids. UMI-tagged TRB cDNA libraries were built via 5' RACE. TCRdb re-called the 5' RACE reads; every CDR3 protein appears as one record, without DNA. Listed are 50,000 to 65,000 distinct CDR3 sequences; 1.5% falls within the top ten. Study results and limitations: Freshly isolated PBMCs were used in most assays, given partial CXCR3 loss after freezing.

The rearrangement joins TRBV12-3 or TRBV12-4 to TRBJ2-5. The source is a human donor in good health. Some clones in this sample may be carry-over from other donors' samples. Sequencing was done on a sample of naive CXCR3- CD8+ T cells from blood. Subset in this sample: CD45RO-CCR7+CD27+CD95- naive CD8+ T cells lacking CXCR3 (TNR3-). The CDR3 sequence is CASVLGNQETQYF.